Listed here are 20 T cell receptor beta chains from one sample, sequenced in a study of T-cell memory formation after mild COVID-19 (dated by TCRdb to the early 2020s). Library generation was performed with 5' RACE. Sequencing was performed on an Illumina NovaSeq 6000. TCRdb cleaned the public reads at Q25 with fastp, built clones with MiXCR and kept in-frame beta chains. Rows matching on CDR3 protein sequence are summarized as one entry with the most common DNA and genes. The sample records about 560,000 distinct CDR3 sequences, 18% of which are singletons. Jointly, the top ten make up 12% of the sample. The specimen sequenced was PBMCs or a T cell subset sorted from them (not recorded which). The receptors stem from an adult woman who had mild COVID-19 (a few samples of this study predate the infection). The sample titles of this study are shuffled in the database, so cell type and time point are left out; the donor was told from shared clones.

The chain links TRBV27 to TRBJ2-2; weak D call: TRBD1 (5 bases). V lost 6 bases and J 0 bases, leaving 14 bases between the germline ends. There are 16 residues in the CDR3. Germline CDR1 and CDR2: MNHEY and SMNVEV (reference sequence). DNA for the CDR3: TGTGCCAGCAGCCGACGGACAAATACGAACACCGGGGAGCTGTTTTTT. Encoded protein: CASSRRTNTNTGELFF.

This clonotype was found many times. The CDR3 DNA sequence: TGTGCCAGCTCATGGAAAGGGGGGCTGACTTATGGCTACACCTTC. Protein: CASSWKGGLTYGYTF. The chain employs TRBV27 and TRBJ1-2; tentative D call: TRBD1 (6 bases). V was clipped by 8 bases and J by 5 bases, with 21 bases between them. This CDR3 contains 15 residues. Germline V gene sequence: CDR1 MNHEY, CDR2 SMNVEV (reference sequence).

The V and J genes are TRBV24-1 and TRBJ2-5, with D hard to call. Per germline, CDR1 KGHDR and CDR2 SFDVKD. V gave up 2 bases and J gave up 0 bases, with 3 bases separating them. The CDR3 contains 13 residues. CDR3: CATSDSYQETQYF. The CDR3 DNA is TGTGCCACCAGTGATTCGTACCAAGAGACCCAGTACTTC.

The chain carries TRBV3-1 and TRBJ2-5; tentatively, D is TRBD1 (6 bases). This CDR3 has 14 residues. Germline V gene lookup returns CDR1 LGHDT and CDR2 YNNKEL (reference sequence). Trimming stripped 3 bases from V and 1 base from J, with 9 bases between. In DNA, the CDR3 is TGTGCCAGCAGCCAGAGGGGGACCCAAGAGACCCAGTACTTC. Amino acid sequence: CASSQRGTQETQYF.

This clonotype was found a few times. V usage is TRBV11-1 and J usage is TRBJ2-1; no clear D. CDR1 and CDR2 from the germline V gene are SGHAT and FQDESV (reference sequence). CDR3 length: 13 residues. V was trimmed by 5 bases and J by 3 bases, leaving 8 bases between them. CDR3 in amino acids: CASSDSYYNEQFF. The CDR3 bases are TGTGCCAGCAGCGACTCATACTACAATGAGCAGTTCTTC.

This chain uses TRBV24-1 with TRBJ2-1; no reliable D call. CDR3 length equals 14 residues. Germline CDR1 reads KGHDR; CDR2 reads SFDVKD. The V and J ends lost 5 bases and 5 bases respectively, with 12 bases between them. CDR3 sequence (DNA): TGTGCCACCAGTGCTCCAGAGGTAAACAATGAGCAGTTCTTC. It yields the protein CATSAPEVNNEQFF.

In its sample, this clonotype was seen many times. The chain joins TRBV12-3 or TRBV12-4 to TRBJ2-3; the D gene is possibly TRBD2 (6 bases). The CDR3 runs 13 residues. V dropped 6 bases and J dropped 6 bases, with 13 bases sitting between them. DNA of the CDR3: TGTGCCAGCAGCCCCAGGGCGGGGGATACGCAGTATTTT. Residues: CASSPRAGDTQYF.

The rearrangement links TRBV3-1 to TRBJ2-7, with TRBD2 matching 12 bases. The ends lost 4 bases at V and 3 bases at J; junction bases unmatched: 10. The CDR3 consists of 17 residues. Germline values: CDR1 LGHDT, CDR2 YNNKEL (reference sequence). The CDR3 is CASSPRLAGASVYEQYF. The CDR3 DNA follows: TGTGCCAGCAGCCCGAGACTAGCGGGGGCCTCTGTCTACGAGCAGTACTTC.

This clonotype occurred a few times. The chain combines TRBV7-2 with TRBJ2-1, with D perhaps TRBD2 (6 bases). The CDR3 is 15 amino acids. V gave up 5 bases and J gave up 3 bases, with 14 bases separating them. Germline V CDR1 and CDR2: SGHTA, FQGNSA. The CDR3 DNA sequence: TGTGCCAGCAGCCCTCAGTCGGGGGACTACAATGAGCAGTTCTTC. This sequence encodes CASSPQSGDYNEQFF. The variable domain in full, completed from reference TRBV7-2 and TRBJ2-1, reads GAGVSQSPSNKVTEKGKDVELRCDPISGHTALYWYRQSLGQGLEFLIYFQGNSAPDKSGLPSDRFSAERTGGSVSTLTIQRTQQEDSAVYLCASSPQSGDYNEQFFGPGTRLTVL.

This clonotype was found many times. The rearrangement links TRBV14 to TRBJ2-2; 8 bases align to TRBD2. The germline CDR1 and CDR2 sequences are SGHDN and FVKESK. V lost 4 bases to trimming and J lost 2 bases; unmatched junction nucleotides: 9. This CDR3 has 17 residues. The CDR3 DNA is TGTGCCAGCAGCCCCATCTCGGGGGGGCGTAACACCGGGGAGCTGTTTTTT. Its translation is CASSPISGGRNTGELFF.

This clonotype was recorded a few times. V and J are TRBV29-1 and TRBJ1-5; the D gene is possibly TRBD1 (6 bases). Between the trimmed V and J ends, which lost 4 bases and 1 base, there was a span of 8 bases. The length of the CDR3 is 13 residues. CDR1 is SQVTM, CDR2 ANQGSEA, per germline. CDR3 DNA: TGCAGCGTTGCAGACAGGAGCAATCAGCCCCAGCATTTT. Its protein product is CSVADRSNQPQHF.

This clonotype was seen only a few times. The chain employs TRBV4-1 and TRBJ2-1; 9 bases are a match to TRBD1. The ends lost 1 base at V and 4 bases at J; junction bases unmatched: 5. The CDR3 sequence is 16 residues long. Germline CDR1 reads MGHRA; CDR2 reads YSYEKL. The CDR3: CASSQAGQGSYNEQFF. The CDR3 DNA sequence: TGCGCCAGCAGCCAAGCGGGACAGGGCTCATACAATGAGCAGTTCTTC.

V and J are TRBV21-1 and TRBJ1-1; the table gives TRBD1 as D, unverified against the DNA. TRBV21-1 is marked as a pseudogene. The CDR3 is 17 residues long. The CDR3: CASSIETGGASATEAFF. As DNA, the CDR3 is TGTGCCAGCAGCATAGAGACAGGGGGCGCATCGGCGACTGAAGCTTTCTTT.

This sequence joins TRBV5-1 and TRBJ1-2; D might be TRBD1 (5 bases). CDR3 length equals 16 residues. V lost 2 bases, J lost 1 base, and 15 bases lay in between. Germline V lookup: CDR1 SGHRS, CDR2 YFSETQ. The CDR3 region has the DNA TGCGCCAGCAGCTTAGGGCAGGCAGGGATTAACTATGGCTACACCTTC. It translates to CASSLGQAGINYGYTF.

This clonotype occurred a few times. The rearrangement joins TRBV7-9 to TRBJ1-6, with D perhaps matching TRBD1 (5 bases). Germline CDR1 and CDR2: SEHNR and FQNEAQ (reference sequence). V was pared by 5 bases and J by 7 bases, with 12 bases between. CDR3 length equals 14 residues. CDR3 DNA sequence: TGTGCCAGCAGCGCAGACAGTAGAAATTCACCCCTCCACTTT. Translating gives CASSADSRNSPLHF.

In this sample, this clonotype turned up a few times. A read error may account for a junction end that differs from germline. The V and J genes are TRBV12-3 or TRBV12-4 and TRBJ2-7; D remains unclear. The CDR3 consists of 13 residues. This chain's CDR3 is CASSLTGSSEQYF. The CDR3 coding sequence is TGTGCCAGCAGTTTGACCGGGTCCTCCGAGCAGTACTTC.

This sequence joins TRBV27 and TRBJ2-7, with TRBD1 identical over 9 bases. Germline V gene data show CDR1 as MNHEY and CDR2 as SMNVEV (reference sequence). This CDR3 region has 15 residues. V was pared by 5 bases and J by 5 bases, with 10 bases of the junction left unmatched. The DNA for the CDR3 is TGTGCCAGCAGTGCGCACAGGGGGCAAGTCCACGAGCAGTACTTC. Translated: CASSAHRGQVHEQYF.

V usage is TRBV7-2 and J usage is TRBJ1-1; tentatively, D is TRBD1 (5 bases). Trimming stripped 2 bases from V and 2 bases from J, with 9 bases between. The CDR3 contains 14 residues. CDR1 is SGHTA and CDR2 is FQGNSA in the germline V gene. The CDR3: CASSLWDLNTEAFF. The CDR3 DNA is TGTGCCAGCAGCTTATGGGACCTCAACACTGAAGCTTTCTTT.

This clonotype showed up just a few times. V and J are TRBV15 and TRBJ2-5; TRBD2 might be the D (7 bases). Looked up from germline, CDR1 is LNHNV and CDR2 is YYDKDF (reference sequence). This CDR3 contains 15 residues. V lost 1 base, J lost 4 bases, and 13 bases lay in between. The CDR3 bases are TGTGCCACCAGCAGAGTGGGGGGCGGGAGAGAGACCCAGTACTTC. The encoded protein is CATSRVGGGRETQYF.

This clonotype was detected only a few times. A read error may produce the germline difference seen at one junction end. This chain connects TRBV6-4 to TRBJ2-1; TRBD1 or TRBD2 may be the D gene (6 bases each). CDR3 size: 13 residues. The germline V gene encodes CDR1 MRHNA and CDR2 SNTAGT. CDR3 sequence reads: CASSVMGGNDQFF. The CDR3 nucleotides are TGTGCCAGCAGTGTGATGGGGGGCAATGATCAGTTCTTC.